This paragraph reports one T cell receptor beta chain. The data belong to a study of blood T cell repertoires in COVID-19. As for the study in general: Italy, Spain and the United States were the sources of the convalescent and acute COVID-19 samples.

Trimming removed 0 bases at V and 0 bases at J, with 7 bases between. Looked up from germline, CDR1 is SGHNT and CDR2 is YYREEE (reference sequence). This CDR3 has 15 residues. The table came from immunoSEQ multiplex PCR; TCRdb's copy has only in-frame clones and leaves some out. This table holds about 300,000 clones, around 89% found once. The sequenced sample was peripheral blood. The source of this sequence is a man aged 18 to 29 who had recovered from COVID-19. This rearrangement joins TRBV5-4 to TRBJ2-1; D is unclear. The CDR3 loop reads CASSLDMNSYNEQFF. CDR3 nucleotide sequence: TGTGCCAGCAGCTTGGACATGAACTCCTACAATGAGCAGTTCTTC.